One sample yielded the 12 T cell receptor beta chains listed below, sequenced in a study of CXCR3-negative and CXCR3-positive naive CD8 T cells. General study results and limits: Comparison of naive cells showed more hydrophobic TRB CDR3s in CXCR3-positive than in CXCR3-negative naive cells.

Their antigens remain unidentified. The TRB cDNA libraries were prepared by 5' RACE with UMI labels. TCRdb re-called the 5' RACE reads and shows each CDR3 protein once, DNA omitted. Its listing shows nearly 110,000 distinct CDR3 sequences. The sample was naive CXCR3+ CD8+ T cells from blood. This sample's subset: CD45RO-CCR7+CD27+CD95- naive CD8+ T cells expressing CXCR3 (TNR3+). These receptors came from a human donor in good health. Some clones in this sample may be carry-over from other donors' samples.

The chain combines TRBV7-8 with TRBJ2-5. CDR3 length equals 15 residues. Germline CDR1 reads SGHVS; CDR2 reads FQNEAQ. CDR3: CASSHWRSSQETQYF.

This chain connects TRBV12-3 or TRBV12-4 to TRBJ2-1; TCRdb's D gene call, TRBD2, goes unchecked for lack of DNA. The length of the CDR3 is 15 residues. CDR3 loop: CASTHGGVLYNEQFF.

The V and J genes are TRBV28 and TRBJ2-7. The CDR3 covers 12 residues. The germline V gene has CDR1 MDHEN and CDR2 SYDVKM. The chain's CDR3 is CASSPFGYEQYF.

The chain has TRBV7-3 and TRBJ2-2; TCRdb reports TRBD1, a call that lacks DNA to check it against. CDR1 and CDR2 from the germline V gene are SGHTA and FQGTGA. The CDR3 contains 16 residues. CDR3 region: CASSGHEQGAFGELFF.

The chain employs TRBV7-9 and TRBJ2-2. This CDR3 contains 15 residues. CDR1 and CDR2 (germline): SEHNR, FQNEAQ (reference sequence). CDR3 protein: CASPDVTTNTGELFF.

V usage is TRBV27 and J usage is TRBJ2-3; with no DNA, the TCRdb D assignment of TRBD2 cannot be verified. The germline V gene has CDR1 MNHEY and CDR2 SMNVEV (reference sequence). CDR3 length equals 16 residues. CDR3 amino acids: CASSISWGSRADTQYF.

V usage is TRBV12-3 or TRBV12-4 and J usage is TRBJ2-5; TCRdb indicates TRBD1, and absent DNA this call remains unverified. There are 13 residues in the CDR3. Here the CDR3 reads CASSPPGGETQYF.

J is TRBJ2-2 and V is TRBV23-1; as DNA is missing, the TRBD1 call by TCRdb cannot be tested. TRBV23-1 is designated an ORF whose function remains uncertain. This CDR3 region has 15 residues. CDR3 sequence: CASRKDRQNTGELFF.

The J gene is TRBJ2-1, the V gene TRBV29-1; TCRdb returns TRBD2, unconfirmable since there is no DNA. Germline V gives CDR1 SQVTM, CDR2 ANQGSEA. This CDR3 comprises 14 residues. The CDR3 reads CSVDGTPGYNEQFF.

V usage is TRBV29-1 and J usage is TRBJ1-1; the TCRdb call, TRBD1, lacks DNA for checking. Germline V gene data show CDR1 as SQVTM and CDR2 as ANQGSEA. The length of the CDR3 is 14 residues. The CDR3 protein is CSVPPGTGGTEAFF.

V is TRBV9 and J is TRBJ2-7. Germline CDR1 is SGDLS and CDR2 is YYNGEE. The CDR3 spans 14 residues. The CDR3 sequence: CASSVDDGSYEQYF. The variable domain in full, with the rest retrieved from reference TRBV9 and TRBJ2-7, is DSGVTQTPKHLITATGQRVTLRCSPRSGDLSVYWYQQSLDQGLQFLIQYYNGEERAKGNILERFSAQQFPDLHSELNLSSLELGDSALYFCASSVDDGSYEQYFGPGTRLTVT.

The chain employs TRBV6-5 and TRBJ2-1; TCRdb's D gene call, TRBD1, goes unchecked for lack of DNA. There are 12 residues in the CDR3. CDR1 MNHEY and CDR2 SVGAGI come from the germline V gene. CDR3 residues: CAAGHLYNEQFF.